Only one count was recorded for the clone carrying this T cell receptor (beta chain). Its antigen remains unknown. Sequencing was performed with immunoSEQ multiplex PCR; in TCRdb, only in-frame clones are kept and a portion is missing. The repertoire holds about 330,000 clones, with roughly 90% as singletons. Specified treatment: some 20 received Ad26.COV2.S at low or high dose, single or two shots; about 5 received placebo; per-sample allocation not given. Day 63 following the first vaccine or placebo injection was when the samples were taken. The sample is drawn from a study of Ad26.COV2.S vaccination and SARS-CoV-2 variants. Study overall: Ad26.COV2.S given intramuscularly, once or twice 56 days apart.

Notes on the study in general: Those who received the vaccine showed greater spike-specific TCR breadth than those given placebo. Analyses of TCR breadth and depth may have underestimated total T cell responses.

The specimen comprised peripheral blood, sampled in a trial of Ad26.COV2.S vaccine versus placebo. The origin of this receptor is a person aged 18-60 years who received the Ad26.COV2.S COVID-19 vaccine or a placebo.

The DNA for the CDR3 is TGTGCCAGCAGTCGGACAAGTAACTATGGCTACACCTTC. Translating gives CASSRTSNYGYTF. J is TRBJ1-2 and V is TRBV6-5; possible D gene TRBD1, 5 bases. Germline CDR1 and CDR2: MNHEY and SVGAGI. The CDR3 extends over 13 amino acids. The germline V and J ends were trimmed by 5 bases and 1 base, with 8 bases remaining between them.